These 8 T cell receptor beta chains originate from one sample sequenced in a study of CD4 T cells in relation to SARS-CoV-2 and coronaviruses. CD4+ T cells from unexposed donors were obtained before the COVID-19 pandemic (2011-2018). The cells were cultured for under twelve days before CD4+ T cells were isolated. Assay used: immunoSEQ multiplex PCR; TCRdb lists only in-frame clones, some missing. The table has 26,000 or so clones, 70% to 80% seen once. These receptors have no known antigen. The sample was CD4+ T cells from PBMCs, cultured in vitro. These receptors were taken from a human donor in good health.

CDR3 nucleotide sequence: TGTGCCAGCAGCGTAGGGGCAGGGAGGGGGGAAAAACTGTTTTTT. The encoded protein is CASSVGAGRGEKLFF. The chain has TRBV9 and TRBJ1-4, with D possibly TRBD1 on 6 matching bases. The CDR3 is 15 amino acids. Germline CDR1 SGDLS, CDR2 YYNGEE. The germline V and J ends were trimmed by 0 bases and 8 bases, with 14 bases remaining between them.

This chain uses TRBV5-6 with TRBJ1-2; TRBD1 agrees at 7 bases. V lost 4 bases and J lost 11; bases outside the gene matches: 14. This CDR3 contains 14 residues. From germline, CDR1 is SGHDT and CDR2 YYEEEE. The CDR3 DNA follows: TGTGCCAGCAGCCCCGAGAGGGGGCAGTGGTGGTACACCTTC. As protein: CASSPERGQWWYTF.

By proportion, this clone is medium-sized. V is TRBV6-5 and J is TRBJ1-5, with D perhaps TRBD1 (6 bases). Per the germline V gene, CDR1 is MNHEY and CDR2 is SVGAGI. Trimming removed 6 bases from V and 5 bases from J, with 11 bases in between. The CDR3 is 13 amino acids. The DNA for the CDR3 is TGTGCCAGCAGCCAGGGGCCCCATCAGCCCCAGCATTTT. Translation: CASSQGPHQPQHF.

The CDR3 loop reads CASSLGTVLYGYTF. The CDR3 DNA is TGTGCCAGCAGCTTGGGGACGGTACTCTATGGCTACACCTTC. The chain employs TRBV5-4 and TRBJ1-2; D gene uncertain. The V gene's germline CDR1 is SGHNT and CDR2 YYREEE (reference sequence). V was trimmed by 0 bases and J by 4 bases, leaving 10 bases between them. CDR3 size: 14 residues.

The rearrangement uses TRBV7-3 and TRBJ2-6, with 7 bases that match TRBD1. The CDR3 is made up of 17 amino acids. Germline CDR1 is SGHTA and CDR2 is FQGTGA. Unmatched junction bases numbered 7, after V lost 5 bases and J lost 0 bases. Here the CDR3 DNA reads TGTGCCAGCAGCCTAATGGGACAGTACTCTGGGGCCAACGTCCTGACTTTC. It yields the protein CASSLMGQYSGANVLTF.

The CDR3 coding sequence is TGTGCCAGCAGCTCTCCCGCTAGCGGGAACAATGAGCAGTTCTTC. This gives the protein CASSSPASGNNEQFF. The chain employs TRBV5-4 and TRBJ2-1; 9 bases map to TRBD2. The CDR3 sequence is 15 residues long. Germline V gene sequence: CDR1 SGHNT, CDR2 YYREEE (reference sequence). The V and J ends lost 3 bases and 5 bases, in that order; junction bases with no gene match: 6.

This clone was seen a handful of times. The CDR3 loop is CASTRDGVYGYTF. DNA of the CDR3: TGTGCCAGCACCCGAGACGGAGTCTATGGCTACACCTTC. The chain couples TRBV21-1 to TRBJ1-2. TRBV21-1 is classified as a pseudogene. This CDR3 has 13 amino acids.

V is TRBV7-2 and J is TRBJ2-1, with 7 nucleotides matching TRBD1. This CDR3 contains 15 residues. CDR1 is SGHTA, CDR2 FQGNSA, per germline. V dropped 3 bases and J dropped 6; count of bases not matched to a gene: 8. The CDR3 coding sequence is TGTGCCAGCAGCTTGAGTCAGGGGGTGCGCAATGAGCAGTTCTTC. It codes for CASSLSQGVRNEQFF.